Below are 28 T cell receptor beta chains sequenced from a single sample in a study of T-cell memory formation after mild COVID-19. TCRdb independently ran MiXCR on the 5' RACE reads; one entry per CDR3 protein. The sample lists 250,000 to 300,000 distinct CDR3 sequences, around 15% seen once, with roughly a fifth in the top ten. Sequencing used PBMCs or a T cell subset sorted from them (not recorded which). Source of these receptors: a man between 18 and 29 years old who had mild COVID-19 (a few samples of this study predate the infection). Cell type and time point are not known.

This clonotype has a handful of counts. CDR3 region: CASSNNKGVETQYF. CDR3 in DNA: TGTGCCAGCAGTAACAACAAGGGGGTAGAGACCCAGTACTTC. This chain connects TRBV12-3 or TRBV12-4 to TRBJ2-5; a possible D gene is TRBD1 (6 bases). The CDR3 has 14 amino acids. The V end was cut by 5 bases, the J end by 4 bases, with 14 bases between.

V and J are TRBV28 and TRBJ1-5; possibly TRBD1 for D (6 bases). The CDR3 sequence is 13 residues long. Germline V gene sequence: CDR1 MDHEN, CDR2 SYDVKM. Trimming took off 4 bases at V and 12 bases at J, with 16 bases between the two ends. CDR3 in amino acids: CASSSTGAERQHF. The CDR3 region has the DNA TGTGCCAGCAGTTCCACGGGGGCCGAGCGCCAGCATTTT.

This clonotype appeared a few times. The genes are TRBV20-1 and TRBJ1-5; D is unresolved. The CDR3 contains 14 residues. In germline, CDR1 is DFQATT, CDR2 SNEGSKA (reference sequence). Between the trimmed V and J ends, which lost 0 bases and 4 bases, there was a span of 10 bases. The CDR3 DNA reads TGCAGTGCTAGAGAACCCCCGGCTAATCAGCCCCAGCATTTT. Protein product: CSAREPPANQPQHF.

The chain carries TRBV4-3 and TRBJ2-3; D is unclear. Trimming left V 5 bases short and J 2 bases short, with 14 bases between. The CDR3 has 15 amino acids. Germline V lookup: CDR1 LGHNA, CDR2 YSLEER. The CDR3 coding sequence is TGCGCCAGCAGCAGCATTCGGAGTTACACAGATACGCAGTATTTT. It yields the protein CASSSIRSYTDTQYF.

The chain uses TRBV7-9 and TRBJ2-5, with 8 bases aligning to TRBD2. V lost 5 bases and J lost 7; bases outside the gene matches: 12. This CDR3 is built from 15 residues. CDR1 and CDR2 (germline): SEHNR, FQNEAQ (reference sequence). The CDR3 DNA reads TGTGCCAGCAGCGCGGCCCGGGGGGGCGTAAGGACCCAGTACTTC. It encodes CASSAARGGVRTQYF.

This clonotype was counted only a few times. This sequence joins TRBV10-1 and TRBJ2-7; no firm D call. Germline V gene data show CDR1 as WNHNN and CDR2 as SYGVQD (reference sequence). V gave up 2 bases and J gave up 0 bases, with 5 bases separating them. CDR3 size: 13 residues. The CDR3 here is CASSEPTSYEQYF. In DNA form, the CDR3 reads TGCGCCAGCAGTGAGCCGACCTCCTACGAGCAGTACTTC.

The chain links TRBV6-5 to TRBJ1-5; 7 bases are shared with TRBD1. The CDR3 consists of 14 residues. Germline V lookup: CDR1 MNHEY, CDR2 SVGAGI. The J segment lost 6 bases and the V segment lost 6 bases, leaving 8 bases of the junction unmatched. The CDR3 DNA reads as TGTGCCAGCAGCGCCACAGGGGTGAGTCAGCCCCAGCATTTT. Protein product: CASSATGVSQPQHF.

The chain uses TRBV6-5 and TRBJ2-7; D is possibly TRBD2 (5 bases). The germline V and J ends were trimmed by 0 bases and 1 base, with 10 bases remaining between them. The germline CDR1 and CDR2 sequences are MNHEY and SVGAGI. The length of the CDR3 is 15 residues. CDR3 nucleotide sequence: TGTGCCAGCAGTTACTCGGCATGGGAGTCCTACGAGCAGTACTTC. Translated, it gives CASSYSAWESYEQYF.

This clonotype was seen ten or more times. The CDR3, as DNA: TGTGCCAGCAACCATAGGCGAGTATCCTACAATGAGCAGTTCTTC. It encodes CASNHRRVSYNEQFF. The V and J genes are TRBV12-3 or TRBV12-4 and TRBJ2-1; D call uncertain. The CDR3 is made up of 15 amino acids. V lost 7 bases and J 1 base, leaving 14 bases between the germline ends.

This clonotype was seen only a few times. The genes are TRBV5-5 and TRBJ2-1, with D unresolved. CDR1 SGHKS and CDR2 YYEKEE come from the germline V gene (reference sequence). There are 12 residues in the CDR3. With 3 bases removed from V and 5 bases from J, the gap between germline ends came to 6 bases. CDR3 region: CASSSRHNEQFF. The DNA of the CDR3 is TGTGCCAGCAGCTCCAGGCACAATGAGCAGTTCTTC.

J is TRBJ2-5 and V is TRBV3-1; unclear D gene. Germline-derived CDR1 and CDR2 are LGHDT and YNNKEL (reference sequence). This CDR3 has 17 amino acids. The ends were cut back, 4 bases at V and 5 bases at J, with 23 bases in the middle. CDR3 coding DNA: TGTGCCAGCAGCCCGCTGTTGGGCGCGGAGAATCAGGAGACCCAGTACTTC. Its translation: CASSPLLGAENQETQYF.

The chain has TRBV5-4 and TRBJ2-7; 8 positions agree with TRBD1. The CDR3 is made up of 15 amino acids. V was pared by 0 bases and J by 4 bases, with 6 bases of the junction left unmatched. Looked up from germline, CDR1 is SGHNT and CDR2 is YYREEE (reference sequence). The CDR3 reads CASSLAQGVGYEQYF. CDR3 coding DNA: TGTGCCAGCAGCTTGGCACAGGGGGTCGGTTACGAGCAGTACTTC.

The chain links TRBV6-5 to TRBJ2-5; possibly TRBD1 or TRBD2 for D (5 bases each). CDR1 is MNHEY, CDR2 SVGAGI, per germline. Trimming removed 0 bases from V and 9 bases from J, with 14 bases in between. The CDR3 runs to 14 residues. The CDR3 loop reads CASSYSQGAEAQYF. The DNA for the CDR3 is TGTGCCAGCAGTTACTCCCAGGGAGCGGAGGCCCAGTACTTC.

This clonotype was seen more than once but under ten times. The rearrangement joins TRBV9 to TRBJ2-1, with 10 bases aligning to TRBD2. The CDR3 length is 15 residues. The V gene's germline CDR1 is SGDLS and CDR2 YYNGEE. Trimming cost V 0 bases and J 6 bases; bases outside gene matches: 3. The CDR3, as DNA: TGTGCCAGCAGCGTAGCTAGCGGGGGCCTCAATGAGCAGTTCTTC. The encoded protein is CASSVASGGLNEQFF.

A few counts support this clonotype. CDR3 loop: CASSLQGIANYGYTF. In DNA, the CDR3 is TGTGCCAGCAGCTTACAGGGCATAGCTAACTATGGCTACACCTTC. J is TRBJ1-2 and V is TRBV7-8; D possibly corresponds to TRBD1 (5 bases). The V end was cut by 2 bases, the J end by 0 bases, with 10 bases between. The germline gives CDR1 SGHVS, CDR2 FQNEAQ. The CDR3 extends over 15 amino acids.

This clonotype was counted a single time. This chain joins TRBV7-2 and TRBJ1-5; TRBD1 is a possible D gene (5 bases). Germline CDR1 SGHTA, CDR2 FQGNSA. CDR3 length: 16 residues. V gave up 1 base and J gave up 0 bases, with 10 bases separating them. In DNA form, the CDR3 reads TGTGCCAGCAGCTTAGGGGGGATCTATAGCAATCAGCCCCAGCATTTT. Its translation: CASSLGGIYSNQPQHF.

The chain employs TRBV9 and TRBJ2-1; TRBD2 agrees at 11 bases. J lost 6 bases, V lost 3 bases, and 5 bases had no gene match. Germline values: CDR1 SGDLS, CDR2 YYNGEE. The CDR3 runs to 15 residues. This CDR3 is CASSDSGGAFNEQFF. The CDR3 nucleotides are TGTGCCAGCAGCGATAGCGGGGGGGCCTTCAATGAGCAGTTCTTC. Drawing the rest from reference TRBV9 and TRBJ2-1, the complete variable domain is DSGVTQTPKHLITATGQRVTLRCSPRSGDLSVYWYQQSLDQGLQFLIQYYNGEERAKGNILERFSAQQFPDLHSELNLSSLELGDSALYFCASSDSGGAFNEQFFGPGTRLTVL.

The sample holds a few counts of this clonotype. V gene TRBV5-1 combines with J gene TRBJ1-2, with 9 bases lining up with TRBD1. CDR3 length equals 14 residues. Germline assignment: CDR1 SGHRS and CDR2 YFSETQ. The junction had 4 bases not matched to a gene; V was cut back by 4 bases and J by 3 bases. The CDR3 loop is CASSPQGADYGYTF. In DNA form, the CDR3 reads TGCGCCAGCAGCCCACAGGGGGCGGACTATGGCTACACCTTC.

This clonotype was found a few times. This chain connects TRBV7-2 to TRBJ2-7; 8 bases map to TRBD2. J was trimmed by 7 bases and V by 5 bases; bases with no gene match: 16. Germline V lookup: CDR1 SGHTA, CDR2 FQGNSA. This CDR3 region has 16 residues. The CDR3 DNA follows: TGTGCCAGCAGCGACCGACTAGCGAACCTGGGAGGGGAGCAGTACTTC. Amino acids: CASSDRLANLGGEQYF.

The chain is built from TRBV5-5 and TRBJ2-6; D is uncertain. The length of the CDR3 is 15 residues. Germline V gene sequence: CDR1 SGHKS, CDR2 YYEKEE (reference sequence). The germline V and J ends were trimmed by 7 bases and 0 bases, with 11 bases remaining between them. CDR3 region: CASDSVGSGANVLTF. CDR3 coding DNA: TGTGCCAGCGACTCCGTAGGCTCTGGGGCCAACGTCCTGACTTTC.

This chain links TRBV6-2 or TRBV6-3 with TRBJ1-2, with D perhaps matching TRBD1 (6 bases). Germline V gene sequence: CDR1 MNHEY, CDR2 SVGEGT. V dropped 2 bases and J dropped 6 bases, with 19 bases sitting between them. This CDR3 is 16 amino acids long. DNA for the CDR3: TGTGCCAGCAGTTACCGCAGGGGACCCTACGGAAATGGCTACACCTTC. It codes for CASSYRRGPYGNGYTF.

The sample holds a few counts of this clonotype. The chain joins TRBV6-5 to TRBJ1-1, with no clear D. The CDR3 runs 16 residues. Germline V CDR1 and CDR2: MNHEY, SVGAGI. V was clipped by 0 bases and J by 1 base, with 12 bases between them. CDR3: CASSYSTPKPNTEAFF. DNA of the CDR3: TGTGCCAGCAGTTACTCGACACCTAAGCCGAACACTGAAGCTTTCTTT.

A few counts support this clonotype. The chain links TRBV6-4 to TRBJ2-7; maybe TRBD2 (6 bases). CDR1 MRHNA and CDR2 SNTAGT come from the germline V gene. CDR3 size: 13 residues. Between the trimmed V and J ends, which lost 10 bases and 4 bases, there was a span of 17 bases. The CDR3 nucleotides read TGTGCCAAACCCAGGATCGGGAGTTACGAGCAGTACGTC. Residues: CAKPRIGSYEQYV.

The chain couples TRBV9 to TRBJ2-3; D is undetermined. This CDR3 spans 12 amino acids. V lost 0 bases, J lost 6 bases, and 5 bases lay in between. From germline, CDR1 is SGDLS and CDR2 YYNGEE. DNA of the CDR3: TGTGCCAGCAGCGTAGCGGAGGATACGCAGTATTTT. Protein product: CASSVAEDTQYF.

V gene TRBV4-3 combines with J gene TRBJ2-5; either TRBD1 or TRBD2 may fit D (6 bases each). The CDR3 runs 14 residues. CDR1 is LGHNA, CDR2 YSLEER, per germline. Trimming left V 0 bases short and J 8 bases short, with 13 bases between. The CDR3 DNA reads TGCGCCAGCAGCCAAGAAACCCTCGGGGGCACCCAGTACTTC. Translated: CASSQETLGGTQYF.

This chain joins TRBV6-1 and TRBJ1-2; 7 bases are shared with TRBD1. CDR3 length equals 13 residues. CDR1 is MNHNS, CDR2 SASEGT, per germline. Germline trimming cut 7 bases from V and 4 bases from J; bases unmatched to any gene: 6. The CDR3 spells CASNRDRTYGYTF. CDR3 in DNA: TGTGCCAGCAATAGGGACAGAACCTATGGCTACACCTTC.

This clonotype has more than one count but fewer than ten. The chain uses TRBV20-1 and TRBJ2-2; D unresolved. The CDR3 consists of 12 residues. Germline CDR1 is DFQATT and CDR2 is SNEGSKA (reference sequence). The CDR3 region has the DNA TGCGGCTCCGCCACCGGCACCGGGGAGCTGTTTTTT. Translating gives CGSATGTGELFF.

In this sample, this clonotype turned up a few times. This chain joins TRBV29-1 and TRBJ2-7; possibly TRBD2 for D (7 bases). V was clipped by 4 bases and J by 4 bases, with 17 bases between them. The CDR3 extends over 14 amino acids. Germline V lookup: CDR1 SQVTM, CDR2 ANQGSEA. The CDR3 bases are TGCAGCGTTGTCCCTGCGGGGGCGAGTTACGAGCAGTACTTC. This translates into CSVVPAGASYEQYF.